One and the same sample provided the 26 T cell receptor beta chains below, sequenced in a study of blood T cell repertoires in COVID-19. Here immunoSEQ multiplex PCR was the method, and the copy in TCRdb shows in-frame clones only, minus some. In the table there are some 300,000 clones, approximately 86% of which are singletons. Sequenced: peripheral blood. The receptors shown here come from a woman aged 45 to 65 with active or convalescent COVID-19.

This clone was counted between two and nine times. The V call is TRBV28, the J call TRBJ1-5; D unclear. The CDR3 length is 13 residues. V lost 7 bases, J lost 4 bases, and 11 bases lay in between. Germline CDR1 MDHEN, CDR2 SYDVKM. The CDR3 sequence is CASTPNWNQPQHF. CDR3 nucleotide sequence: TGTGCCAGCACCCCGAACTGGAATCAGCCCCAGCATTTT.

The chain uses TRBV11-3 and TRBJ2-1; 12 nucleotides align to TRBD2. After removal of 5 bases from V and 6 bases from J, the junction contained 5 bases not matched to a gene. CDR1 and CDR2 (germline): SGHNT, YENEEA. The CDR3 is 15 amino acids. DNA of the CDR3: TGTGCCAGCAGCCCTAGCGGGAGGGCCATCAATGAGCAGTTCTTC. Translation: CASSPSGRAINEQFF.

The chain combines TRBV15 with TRBJ1-3; possible D gene TRBD1, 6 bases. V was trimmed by 8 bases and J by 4 bases, leaving 21 bases between them. The CDR3 extends over 16 amino acids. Germline V gene lookup returns CDR1 LNHNV and CDR2 YYDKDF (reference sequence). CDR3 amino acids: CATSREGDSMGNTIYF. In nucleotides, the CDR3 is TGTGCCACCTCCAGGGAGGGGGACTCTATGGGAAACACCATATATTTT.

V is TRBV5-1 and J is TRBJ2-1; 13 positions agree with TRBD2. CDR1 is SGHRS, CDR2 YFSETQ, per germline. The length of the CDR3 is 17 residues. Trimming removed 3 bases from V and 3 bases from J; junction bases left unmatched: 6. This CDR3 is CASSYGLAGVLYNEQFF. The CDR3 region has the DNA TGCGCCAGCAGCTATGGACTAGCGGGAGTTCTCTACAATGAGCAGTTCTTC.

The CDR3 reads CASSKLSYEQYF. DNA of the CDR3: TGTGCCAGCAGCAAGCTTTCCTACGAGCAGTACTTC. The rearrangement uses TRBV11-2 and TRBJ2-7; no clear D. Deletions cut 5 bases from V and 1 base from J, with 6 bases between. Germline values: CDR1 SGHAT, CDR2 FQNNGV. The CDR3 consists of 12 residues.

The chain has TRBV9 and TRBJ2-3, with 13 bases lining up with TRBD2. Germline-derived CDR1 and CDR2 are SGDLS and YYNGEE. This CDR3 is built from 15 residues. The V gene end was trimmed by 5 bases and the J gene end by 2 bases; junction bases not matched to a gene: 2. The CDR3 spells CASRGLAGLTDTQYF. The CDR3 coding sequence is TGTGCCAGCAGGGGACTAGCGGGGCTCACAGATACGCAGTATTTT.

Only a few counts were recorded for this clone. The chain is built from TRBV19 and TRBJ1-1; a weak D match, TRBD1 (6 bases). V was trimmed by 3 bases and J by 4 bases, leaving 9 bases between them. CDR1 and CDR2 from the germline V gene are LNHDA and SQIVND (reference sequence). The CDR3 is 13 amino acids. The CDR3 sequence: CASSMSRGTEAFF. In nucleotides, the CDR3 is TGTGCCAGTAGTATGAGCAGGGGCACTGAAGCTTTCTTT.

The rearrangement joins TRBV6-1 to TRBJ1-5, with D unclear. The CDR3 contains 11 residues. V was trimmed by 2 bases and J by 9 bases, leaving 5 bases between them. Germline-derived CDR1 and CDR2 are MNHNS and SASEGT. The CDR3 spells CASSELRPQHF. The CDR3 coding sequence is TGTGCCAGCAGTGAACTTCGGCCCCAGCATTTT.

J is TRBJ2-3 and V is TRBV18; D perhaps matches TRBD2 (6 bases). The CDR3 totals 15 residues. Germline V gene sequence: CDR1 KGHSH, CDR2 LQKENI. With 6 bases removed from V and 0 bases from J, the gap between germline ends came to 13 bases. CDR3 coding DNA: TGTGCCAGCTCTTCCGCGGGACCAAGCACAGATACGCAGTATTTT. The encoded protein is CASSSAGPSTDTQYF. The full variable domain, with the rest looked up from reference TRBV18 and TRBJ2-3, is NAGVMQNPRHLVRRRGQEARLRCSPMKGHSHVYWYRQLPEEGLKFMVYLQKENIIDESGMPKERFSAEFPKEGPSILRIQQVVRGDSAAYFCASSSAGPSTDTQYFGPGTRLTVL.

The V and J genes are TRBV10-3 and TRBJ1-6, with D possibly TRBD1 on 6 matching bases. With 2 bases removed from V and 7 bases from J, the gap between germline ends came to 12 bases. This CDR3 has 15 residues. Germline values: CDR1 ENHRY, CDR2 SYGVKD. Written as DNA, the CDR3 is TGTGCCATCAGTGAGACTACAGGGAAGAATTCACCCCTCCACTTT. Amino acid sequence: CAISETTGKNSPLHF.

This clone was observed once. The genes are TRBV5-8 and TRBJ2-3; 10 nucleotides match TRBD2. Germline lookup yields CDR1 SGHTS and CDR2 YDEGEE. This CDR3 spans 17 amino acids. With V trimmed by 1 base and J by 6 bases, 11 bases remained unmatched. The chain's CDR3 is CASSLLGLAGETDTQYF. Here the CDR3 DNA reads TGTGCCAGCAGCTTGTTGGGGCTAGCGGGAGAGACCGATACGCAGTATTTT.

V usage is TRBV19 and J usage is TRBJ2-7; tentative D call: TRBD1 (5 bases). The CDR3 is 13 residues long. In germline, CDR1 is LNHDA, CDR2 SQIVND (reference sequence). V lost 3 bases and J lost 3, with 9 bases in between. The CDR3 here is CASSMGQGYEQYF. The CDR3 DNA is TGTGCCAGTAGTATGGGCCAGGGCTACGAGCAGTACTTC.

V gene TRBV5-1 combines with J gene TRBJ2-2; 9 bases line up with TRBD2. Per germline, CDR1 SGHRS and CDR2 YFSETQ. This CDR3 is built from 16 residues. Trimming cost V 6 bases and J 6 bases; bases outside gene matches: 12. The CDR3 loop is CASMGAAGGPSGELFF. CDR3 DNA sequence: TGCGCCAGCATGGGAGCGGCGGGAGGGCCGTCCGGGGAGCTGTTTTTT.

The chain carries TRBV6-5 and TRBJ1-2, with D possibly being TRBD1 (6 bases). The CDR3 sequence is 15 residues long. Trimming shortened V by 7 bases and J by 3 bases, and 18 bases separated the two germline ends. The germline V gene has CDR1 MNHEY and CDR2 SVGAGI. CDR3 sequence: CASTRWGGQDYGYTF. CDR3 nucleotides: TGTGCCAGCACCCGCTGGGGGGGCCAAGACTATGGCTACACCTTC.

The CDR3 nucleotides are TGTGCCACCAGTGATCGGACTCCGCCAGATACGCAGTATTTT. It encodes CATSDRTPPDTQYF. This sequence joins TRBV24-1 and TRBJ2-3; tentatively, D is TRBD2 (5 bases). Trimming cost V 3 bases and J 4 bases, with 10 bases left between them. From germline, CDR1 is KGHDR and CDR2 SFDVKD. The CDR3 has 14 residues.

The chain employs TRBV4-1 and TRBJ1-2, with 7 bases lining up with TRBD1. Trimming took 2 bases from V and 4 from J; bases not matched to a gene: 7. Germline V gives CDR1 MGHRA, CDR2 YSYEKL. There are 15 residues in the CDR3. The CDR3 is CASSQQGDGLYGYTF. The CDR3 region has the DNA TGCGCCAGCAGCCAACAGGGGGACGGGCTCTATGGCTACACCTTC.

As DNA, the CDR3 is TGTGCCAGCAGTGAAGCTACTAGCGGCGGGTACGAGCAGTACTTC. This codes for CASSEATSGGYEQYF. This chain connects TRBV2 to TRBJ2-7, with TRBD2 matching 8 bases. J gave up 4 bases and V 0 bases, and 5 bases lay outside the gene matches. Germline CDR1 SNHLY, CDR2 FYNNEI. CDR3 length: 15 amino acids.

This clone has just one count. CDR3 amino acids: CASSPRFNQPQHF. The CDR3 coding sequence is TGTGCCAGCAGCCCCCGGTTCAATCAGCCCCAGCATTTT. V and J are TRBV2 and TRBJ1-5; the D is unclear. The CDR3 runs to 13 residues. Trimming shortened V by 6 bases and J by 3 bases, and 9 bases separated the two germline ends. Germline V gene sequence: CDR1 SNHLY, CDR2 FYNNEI.

The chain links TRBV18 to TRBJ1-4, with unresolved D. The CDR3 runs 16 residues. The germline V gene has CDR1 KGHSH and CDR2 LQKENI. The germline V and J ends were trimmed by 3 bases and 4 bases, with 15 bases remaining between them. The CDR3 spells CASSPRESSSNEKLFF. CDR3 nucleotide sequence: TGTGCCAGCTCACCTCGGGAGAGCAGCAGTAATGAAAAACTGTTTTTT.

The chain is built from TRBV28 and TRBJ1-6; 9 positions match TRBD1. This CDR3 contains 15 residues. CDR1 is MDHEN, CDR2 SYDVKM, per germline. V lost 10 bases to trimming and J lost 2 bases; unmatched junction nucleotides: 6. The CDR3 reads CATRGQGTYNSPLHF. DNA for the CDR3: TGTGCCACCCGTGGACAGGGGACCTATAATTCACCCCTCCACTTT.

This chain links TRBV9 with TRBJ2-2, with TRBD2 as a possible D gene (6 bases). The V gene lost 5 bases and the J gene lost 6 bases, with 8 bases spanning the gap. This CDR3 region has 12 residues. Germline CDR1 and CDR2: SGDLS and YYNGEE. CDR3 nucleotides: TGTGCCAGCAGAACTAGCCCCGGGGAGCTGTTTTTT. As protein: CASRTSPGELFF.

J is TRBJ1-4 and V is TRBV12-2; TRBD1 is the table's D call, not checked against the DNA. TRBV12-2 is a documented pseudogene. The CDR3 is 14 amino acids. Here the CDR3 DNA reads TGTGCAAGTCGCCTTGGACAGGGCGGTGAAAAACTGTTTTTT. Translated: CASRLGQGGEKLFF.

The rearrangement joins TRBV28 to TRBJ1-1; D uncertain. Looked up from germline, CDR1 is MDHEN and CDR2 is SYDVKM. The germline V and J ends were trimmed by 3 bases and 1 base, with 12 bases remaining between them. The CDR3 is 15 residues long. The CDR3 DNA reads TGTGCCAGCAGTTTGCCAGGCTCCTCGAACACTGAAGCTTTCTTT. Translation: CASSLPGSSNTEAFF.

The chain employs TRBV10-3 and TRBJ1-2; TRBD1 aligns across 7 bases. Unmatched junction bases numbered 14, after V lost 8 bases and J lost 8 bases. Germline values: CDR1 ENHRY, CDR2 SYGVKD. CDR3 size: 14 residues. Written as DNA, the CDR3 is TGTGCCATCCGAATGGGGGACAGCCTCCGGGGCTACACCTTC. This codes for CAIRMGDSLRGYTF.

The rearrangement uses TRBV2 and TRBJ2-2, with no clear D. Germline lookup yields CDR1 SNHLY and CDR2 FYNNEI. Trimming shortened V by 8 bases and J by 4 bases, and 14 bases separated the two germline ends. The CDR3 extends over 14 amino acids. The CDR3 bases are TGTGCCAGCGGAGAAAAAACCTCCACCGGGGAGCTGTTTTTT. This sequence encodes CASGEKTSTGELFF.

As DNA, the CDR3 is TGTGCCAGCAGTATTGACACAACCTACAATGAGCAGTTCTTC. Its protein product is CASSIDTTYNEQFF. The J gene is TRBJ2-1, the V gene TRBV6-5; no clear D gene. Trimming removed 5 bases from V and 2 bases from J, with 10 bases in between. The CDR3 is 14 residues long. CDR1 and CDR2 (germline): MNHEY, SVGAGI.